This is a list of T cell receptor beta chains from one sample in a study of vaccination and CD4 T cells after COVID-19. These receptors are not linked to any known antigen. Each CDR3 protein gets one entry after TCRdb re-called the PCR reads with MiXCR. The profile covers some 15,000 distinct CDR3 sequences, with 53% appearing a single time and less than 15% taken by the ten largest. Sequenced material: CD4+ T cells from blood, cultured in vitro. Receptors were obtained from a human donor who had recovered from COVID-19. CDR3s leave out the opening cysteine and the closing phenylalanine or tryptophan. The order of the fields is clone size, CDR3 length, V gene, CDR3 protein. Size values are once, few and many counts, or a class for expanded clones, and some rows have none.

size: -; length: 12; V: TRBV6-2/TRBV6-3; CDR3: ASYTGFSNQPQH
size: few; length: 11; V: TRBV30; CDR3: AWSGGAPYGYT
size: -; length: 12; V: TRBV12-3/TRBV12-4; CDR3: ASRRTGDNSPLH
size: -; length: 14; V: TRBV28; CDR3: ASTRDWAGYNSPLH
size: -; length: 13; V: TRBV28; CDR3: ASSSGQGHTGELF
size: -; length: 11; V: TRBV20-1; CDR3: SARLTSNNEQF
size: -; length: 16; V: TRBV19; CDR3: ASSPGTSGRAGSYEQY
size: few; length: 12; V: TRBV20-1; CDR3: SATSGQGSEEQY
size: -; length: 13; V: TRBV5-1; CDR3: ASSLTTSGSNEQF
size: -; length: 11; V: TRBV6-2/TRBV6-3; CDR3: ASSYLANTEAF
size: -; length: 11; V: TRBV28; CDR3: ASLDRWNSPLH
size: -; length: 13; V: TRBV12-3/TRBV12-4; CDR3: ASSIQGSGANVLT
size: -; length: 12; V: TRBV25-1; CDR3: ASRRGNMNTEAF
size: -; length: 12; V: TRBV20-1; CDR3: SANRDLSSYEQY
size: -; length: 12; V: TRBV20-1; CDR3: SARQITGGREQY
size: few; length: 14; V: TRBV7-2; CDR3: ASSLWGSGRLNEQF
size: -; length: 13; V: TRBV6-1; CDR3: ASRTGGSNSYEQY
size: few; length: 15; V: TRBV24-1; CDR3: ATSPTSGTLSYNEQF
size: few; length: 13; V: TRBV20-1; CDR3: SARDIGRGNEKLF
size: -; length: 14; V: TRBV19; CDR3: ASSDPSGSSYNEQF
size: -; length: 12; V: TRBV11-2; CDR3: ASSSTAGTDTQY
size: -; length: 17; V: TRBV6-2/TRBV6-3; CDR3: ASSFTPGLAGGRRETQY
size: -; length: 11; V: TRBV5-1; CDR3: ASSPPESGERY
size: few; length: 11; V: TRBV27; CDR3: ASSSFDTGELF
size: -; length: 11; V: TRBV7-9; CDR3: ASSLESGQTQY
size: -; length: 12; V: TRBV5-4; CDR3: ASSLDAGREREY
size: few; length: 15; V: TRBV6-1; CDR3: ASIFAQGTPWNTEAF
size: -; length: 15; V: TRBV20-1; CDR3: SVRDRGRGIGSYEQY
size: -; length: 11; V: TRBV15; CDR3: ATSRDRVYEQY
size: few; length: 10; V: TRBV15; CDR3: ATQELGQPQH
size: few; length: 13; V: TRBV28; CDR3: ASSLGTSGPGTQY
size: -; length: 14; V: TRBV4-1; CDR3: ASSTVKAKADSPLH
size: once; length: 11; V: TRBV6-1; CDR3: ASSLGGADTQY
size: -; length: 12; V: TRBV28; CDR3: ASSLSGYTDTQY
size: -; length: 7; V: TRBV2; CDR3: ASSSTQY
size: -; length: 12; V: TRBV24-1; CDR3: ATAAGGNQETQY
size: -; length: 17; V: TRBV20-1; CDR3: SARDSGLGTSGSIDTQY
size: -; length: 12; V: TRBV19; CDR3: ASSVTGGNYGYT
size: -; length: 12; V: TRBV20-1; CDR3: SARVSGSQETQY
size: -; length: 12; V: TRBV7-8; CDR3: ASSSGLATYEQY
size: -; length: 12; V: TRBV2; CDR3: ASSVRSVRSEAF
size: -; length: 14; V: TRBV6-2/TRBV6-3; CDR3: ASSYGGGRSFYEQY
size: -; length: 10; V: TRBV20-1; CDR3: SARTGGQPQH
size: -; length: 16; V: TRBV24-1; CDR3: ATSDNPGARGGISEAF
size: -; length: 10; V: TRBV12-3/TRBV12-4; CDR3: ASSTRLKPQH
size: -; length: 12; V: TRBV7-2; CDR3: ASSLGWGRVGYT
size: -; length: 12; V: TRBV6-2/TRBV6-3; CDR3: ASSYTGANQPQH
size: -; length: 11; V: TRBV29-1; CDR3: SVADSPNYGYT
size: few; length: 12; V: TRBV15; CDR3: ATSRGQGGYGYT
size: -; length: 11; V: TRBV20-1; CDR3: RGGGARNYGYT
size: few; length: 13; V: TRBV7-3; CDR3: ASSSDAQANSPLH
size: -; length: 11; V: TRBV20-1; CDR3: SSRYSNTGELF
size: -; length: 14; V: TRBV6-2/TRBV6-3; CDR3: ASRKSGTRSTDTQY
size: -; length: 14; V: TRBV24-1; CDR3: ATSDTGGPSNQPQH
size: -; length: 14; V: TRBV5-6; CDR3: ASSAAGTGLDNEQF
size: few; length: 12; V: TRBV6-1; CDR3: ASKNPEATDTQY
size: once; length: 12; V: TRBV5-1; CDR3: ASSLVDRLYEQY
size: medium-sized; length: 11; V: TRBV20-1; CDR3: SARDGGGQPQH
size: -; length: 13; V: TRBV27; CDR3: ASRKLAGPYNEQF
size: -; length: 10; V: TRBV20-1; CDR3: SARSPLYEQY